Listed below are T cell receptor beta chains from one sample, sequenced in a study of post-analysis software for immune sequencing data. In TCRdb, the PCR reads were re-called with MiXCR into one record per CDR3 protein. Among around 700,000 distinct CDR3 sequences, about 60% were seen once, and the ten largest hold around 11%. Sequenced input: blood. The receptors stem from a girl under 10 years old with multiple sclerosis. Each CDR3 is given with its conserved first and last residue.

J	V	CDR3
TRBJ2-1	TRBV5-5	CASSLLGMPFMFF
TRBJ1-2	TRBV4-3	CASSQDTSLYGYTF
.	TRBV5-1	CASSFMTSGSGEQYF
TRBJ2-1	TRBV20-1	CSARAPGQGSYNEQFF
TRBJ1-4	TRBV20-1	CSATGTGANEKLFF
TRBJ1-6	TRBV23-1	CASSHWSRQITSPLHF
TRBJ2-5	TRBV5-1	CASQGDRVQETQYF
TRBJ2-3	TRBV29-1	CSALSDRSTDTQYF
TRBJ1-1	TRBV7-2	CASSFPSGDSMNTEAFF
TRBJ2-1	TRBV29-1	CSTNQGGPGFF
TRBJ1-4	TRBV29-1	CSVGRSHEKLFF
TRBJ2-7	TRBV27	CASKIWGTGYEQYF
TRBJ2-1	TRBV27	CASSPGQVLRGEQFF
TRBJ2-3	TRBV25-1	CASSEQGAAGGTQYF
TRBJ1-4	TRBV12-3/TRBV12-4	CASSSPGGGNEKLFF
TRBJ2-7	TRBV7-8	CASSRSPVGTTYEQYF
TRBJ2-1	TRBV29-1	CSVVAGGLYNEQFF
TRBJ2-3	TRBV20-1	CSATLHTDTQYF
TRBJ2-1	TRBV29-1	CSVEDRRTGSNNEQFF
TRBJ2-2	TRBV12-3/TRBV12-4	CASSLLLGQLFF
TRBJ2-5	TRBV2	CASYLESGGEETQYF
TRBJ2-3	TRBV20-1	CSARQIDTQYF
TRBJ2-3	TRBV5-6	CASSLFGGDTQYF
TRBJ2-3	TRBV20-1	CSAIRGTDTQYF
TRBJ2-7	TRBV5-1	CASNTSGQAPSYEQYF
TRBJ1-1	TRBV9	CASSVRAGGTEAFF
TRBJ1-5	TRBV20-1	CSARTAGRGPSSNQPQHF
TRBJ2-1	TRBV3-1	CASSQPPHYNEQFF
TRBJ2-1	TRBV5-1	CASRDSGRRRNEQFF
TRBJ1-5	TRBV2	CASGPVGQVGGNQPQHF
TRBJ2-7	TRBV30	CALEEGHEQYF
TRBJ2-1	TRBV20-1	CSARDPQRGDHNEQFF
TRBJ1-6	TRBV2	CASSTRLHLSSYNSPLHF
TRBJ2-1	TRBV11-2	CASSPPTSRTWGNNEQFF
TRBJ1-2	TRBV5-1	CASSSGTGGVGYTF
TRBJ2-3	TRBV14	CASSQDALAPDTQYF
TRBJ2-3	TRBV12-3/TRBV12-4	CASAQDRGTDTQYF
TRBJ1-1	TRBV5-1	CASSGDGGTEAFF
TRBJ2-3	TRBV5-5	CASSLPGASTDTQYF
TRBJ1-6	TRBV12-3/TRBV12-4	CASRYPSGNSPLHF
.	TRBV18	CASSPPRGAPNYEQYF
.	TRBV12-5	CASGLMKLAGTAYEQYF
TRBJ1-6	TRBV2	CASSEGTGGNSPLHF
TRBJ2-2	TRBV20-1	CSARELANTGELFF